The 4 T cell receptor beta chains below come from one sample, sequenced in a study of blood T cell repertoires in COVID-19. Here immunoSEQ multiplex PCR was the method, and the copy in TCRdb shows in-frame clones only, minus some. The sample holds roughly 90,000 clones, around 84% seen once. The sequenced sample was peripheral blood. The receptors were gathered from a man older than 75 with acute or convalescent COVID-19.

This clone was detected only a few times. V and J are TRBV6-2 or TRBV6-3 and TRBJ1-1; maybe TRBD1 (5 bases). This CDR3 is 14 amino acids long. Germline V gene lookup returns CDR1 MNHEY and CDR2 SVGEGT. V was trimmed by 4 bases and J by 10 bases, leaving 19 bases between them. The CDR3 bases are TGTGCCAGCAGTTTCATCCCCACAAGGGGCGCAGCTTTCTTT. As protein: CASSFIPTRGAAFF.

The J gene is TRBJ1-1, the V gene TRBV7-9; TRBD1 aligns across 8 bases. The CDR3 is 14 amino acids. Germline V gene lookup returns CDR1 SEHNR and CDR2 FQNEAQ (reference sequence). V lost 8 bases to trimming and J lost 5 bases; unmatched junction nucleotides: 10. The CDR3 region is CASSRRGQVTEAFF. The CDR3 region has the DNA TGTGCCAGCTCTCGCAGGGGGCAAGTAACTGAAGCTTTCTTT.

This clone was detected only once. This sequence joins TRBV29-1 and TRBJ2-1; 13 positions match TRBD2. This CDR3 spans 13 amino acids. V gave up 6 bases and J gave up 10 bases; unmatched junction bases: 6. From germline, CDR1 is SQVTM and CDR2 ANQGSEA. CDR3 sequence: CSVGLAGEWEQFF. CDR3 sequence (DNA): TGCAGCGTCGGACTAGCGGGAGAGTGGGAGCAGTTCTTC.

The rearrangement joins TRBV3-1 (or the pseudogene TRBV3-2) to TRBJ1-2; maybe TRBD1 (6 bases). This CDR3 spans 13 amino acids. V lost 4 bases and J lost 13, with 19 bases in between. Germline lookup yields CDR1 LGHDT and CDR2 YNNKEL (reference sequence). The CDR3, as DNA: TGTGCCAGCAGCCCTGACCGCCGCGGGGGCGGCACCTTC. Its translation: CASSPDRRGGGTF.